This T cell receptor beta chain was retrieved from a study of blood T cell repertoires in COVID-19. Study at large: Samples came from the United States, Italy and Spain, spanning acute and convalescent COVID-19. PBMCs, B-cell-depleted T cells, or T cells were the source of the cDNA or gDNA that made up the material.

As originally analysed: How many nucleated cells were present was estimated from reference gene primer amplification. The protocol was immunoSEQ multiplex PCR, while the TCRdb copy is restricted to in-frame clones and leaves out a portion. V, J and clone size reflect that table, while D and trimming were determined from the DNA. The sample contains around 100,000 clones, around four fifths of which appear only once. The germline V and J ends were trimmed by 3 bases and 4 bases, with 16 bases remaining between them. Per the germline V gene, CDR1 is LNHDA and CDR2 is SQIVND (reference sequence). The CDR3 extends over 16 amino acids.

The V and J genes are TRBV19 and TRBJ1-5, with D maybe TRBD1 (6 bases). Specimen: peripheral blood. The origin of this receptor is a man in his 70s with active or convalescent COVID-19. CDR3 sequence reads: CASSIGDRPFNQPQHF. CDR3 DNA: TGTGCCAGTAGTATTGGCGACAGGCCCTTTAATCAGCCCCAGCATTTT.